The rows below give T cell receptor beta chains drawn from one sample of a study of blood T cell repertoires in COVID-19. Produced via immunoSEQ multiplex PCR; TCRdb's table is partial and in-frame only. Of under 300,000 clones in the sample, around 89% were seen once. The sample comprised PBMCs or T cells enriched from blood (not recorded which). Source of these receptors: a man in his forties who had recovered from COVID-19. Both conserved end residues are part of each CDR3. The order of the fields is D gene, J gene, V gene, clone size, CDR3 DNA, CDR3 protein. D genes are given only for firm matches. Expanded clones get a size class; other rows say once, few or many, or leave the size out.

D gene: TRBD1; J gene: TRBJ2-7; V gene: TRBV5-1; clone size: -; CDR3 DNA: TGCGCCAGCAGCTTGAGCTTGAGTCGACAGGGGGCACACGAGCAGTACTTC; CDR3 protein: CASSLSLSRQGAHEQYF
D gene: -; J gene: TRBJ1-1; V gene: TRBV9; clone size: -; CDR3 DNA: TGTGCCAGCAGCGTAGCCGATGGCCGTACAGTAGGGAGAGAAGCTTTCTTT; CDR3 protein: CASSVADGRTVGREAFF
D gene: TRBD1; J gene: TRBJ1-2; V gene: TRBV2; clone size: -; CDR3 DNA: TGTGCCAGCAGGGCCGGGACAGGGGGCTACTATGGCTACACCTTC; CDR3 protein: CASRAGTGGYYGYTF
D gene: -; J gene: TRBJ2-7; V gene: TRBV19; clone size: -; CDR3 DNA: TGTGCCAGTAGCCTCCCGGGGGAGTATAGAACCTACGAGCAGTACTTC; CDR3 protein: CASSLPGEYRTYEQYF
D gene: TRBD1; J gene: TRBJ2-5; V gene: TRBV7-9; clone size: -; CDR3 DNA: TGTGCCAGCAGAGGACAGGAGTACCAAGAGACCCAGTACTTC; CDR3 protein: CASRGQEYQETQYF
D gene: -; J gene: TRBJ1-2; V gene: TRBV5-6; clone size: -; CDR3 DNA: TGTGCCAGCAGCCCGGGACTAACATATGGCTACACCTTC; CDR3 protein: CASSPGLTYGYTF
D gene: TRBD2; J gene: TRBJ2-3; V gene: TRBV28; clone size: -; CDR3 DNA: TGTGCCAGCATCGGCGGGAGAGACACAGATACGCAGTATTTT; CDR3 protein: CASIGGRDTDTQYF
D gene: -; J gene: TRBJ1-1; V gene: TRBV9; clone size: -; CDR3 DNA: TGTGCCAGCAGCGTAGGGGGCAGGGCGAACACTGAAGCTTTCTTT; CDR3 protein: CASSVGGRANTEAFF
D gene: -; J gene: TRBJ1-5; V gene: TRBV28; clone size: -; CDR3 DNA: TGTGCCAGCAGTTTAGGCTTTGGTAGCAATCAGCCCCAGCATTTT; CDR3 protein: CASSLGFGSNQPQHF
D gene: -; J gene: TRBJ1-1; V gene: TRBV7-3; clone size: -; CDR3 DNA: TGTGCCAGCAGCTTCGGGGGAAATGAAGCTTTCTTT; CDR3 protein: CASSFGGNEAFF
D gene: -; J gene: TRBJ2-1; V gene: TRBV7-2; clone size: -; CDR3 DNA: TGTGCCAGCAGCCCCGGTGTAGCGAGGCATGAGCAGTTCTTC; CDR3 protein: CASSPGVARHEQFF
D gene: TRBD1; J gene: TRBJ2-6; V gene: TRBV7-9; clone size: -; CDR3 DNA: TGTGCCAGCAGCTTAGTGGGGACAGGCCTTAAGGGGGCCAACGTCCTGACTTTC; CDR3 protein: CASSLVGTGLKGANVLTF
D gene: -; J gene: TRBJ1-5; V gene: TRBV5-8; clone size: once; CDR3 DNA: TGTGCCAGCAGCTTGGGACACTCCAATCAGCCCCAGCATTTT; CDR3 protein: CASSLGHSNQPQHF
D gene: TRBD1; J gene: TRBJ2-7; V gene: TRBV6-2/TRBV6-3; clone size: -; CDR3 DNA: TGTGCCAGCAGTTTACGGACAGGCTCCTACGAGCAGTACTTC; CDR3 protein: CASSLRTGSYEQYF
D gene: -; J gene: TRBJ1-5; V gene: TRBV4-1; clone size: -; CDR3 DNA: TGCGCCAGCAGCCAAGATTCGGGGGGCAATCAGCCCCAGCATTTT; CDR3 protein: CASSQDSGGNQPQHF
D gene: TRBD1; J gene: TRBJ1-2; V gene: TRBV6-5; clone size: -; CDR3 DNA: TGTGCCAGCATCGAACGCGGGACAGGGAACTATGGCTACACCTTC; CDR3 protein: CASIERGTGNYGYTF
D gene: -; J gene: TRBJ2-5; V gene: TRBV7-2; clone size: -; CDR3 DNA: TGTGCCAGCAGCTTAGTTTTTCGTTCAACAGACAAGACCCAGTACTTC; CDR3 protein: CASSLVFRSTDKTQYF
D gene: TRBD2; J gene: TRBJ2-1; V gene: TRBV7-3; clone size: -; CDR3 DNA: TGTGCCAGCAGCTTGTCGAGCGGGGGGGTAACCTACAATGAGCAGTTCTTC; CDR3 protein: CASSLSSGGVTYNEQFF
D gene: TRBD1; J gene: TRBJ2-1; V gene: TRBV5-1; clone size: once; CDR3 DNA: TGCGCCAGCTCCGAGGGACAGGGGAACGTCGGTGAGCAGTTCTTC; CDR3 protein: CASSEGQGNVGEQFF
D gene: TRBD2; J gene: TRBJ2-1; V gene: TRBV5-1; clone size: -; CDR3 DNA: TGCGCCAGCAGCTTGGCCTTCGGGGAGGGGTCCAATGAGCAGTTCTTC; CDR3 protein: CASSLAFGEGSNEQFF
D gene: -; J gene: TRBJ1-5; V gene: TRBV7-8; clone size: once; CDR3 DNA: TGTGCCAGCAGCATATATGACTATAGCAATCAGCCCCAGCATTTT; CDR3 protein: CASSIYDYSNQPQHF
D gene: TRBD1; J gene: TRBJ2-2; V gene: TRBV7-9; clone size: once; CDR3 DNA: TGTGCCAGCAGCCTGACAGGGGGCACCGGGGAGCTGTTTTTT; CDR3 protein: CASSLTGGTGELFF
D gene: TRBD2; J gene: TRBJ2-7; V gene: TRBV7-2; clone size: -; CDR3 DNA: TGTGCCAGCAGCTTATTCGGGAGGGCCCCCTACGAGCAGTACTTC; CDR3 protein: CASSLFGRAPYEQYF
D gene: -; J gene: TRBJ2-5; V gene: TRBV20-1; clone size: -; CDR3 DNA: TGCAGTGCTTGTGCTAGCATTTGTGAGACCCAGTACTTC; CDR3 protein: CSACASICETQYF
D gene: -; J gene: TRBJ2-2; V gene: TRBV15; clone size: -; CDR3 DNA: TGTGCCACCAGCAGGGTGCGAGCGAACACCGGGGAGCTGTTTTTT; CDR3 protein: CATSRVRANTGELFF
D gene: -; J gene: TRBJ2-7; V gene: TRBV7-2; clone size: once; CDR3 DNA: TGTGCCAGCAGTCGAGGGGGACCCTACGAGCAGTACTTC; CDR3 protein: CASSRGGPYEQYF
D gene: TRBD2; J gene: TRBJ2-1; V gene: TRBV29-1; clone size: -; CDR3 DNA: TGCAGCGTTGTCTACGGTCTAGCGGGAGGGAGCTCCTACAATGAGCAGTTCTTC; CDR3 protein: CSVVYGLAGGSSYNEQFF
D gene: -; J gene: TRBJ2-2; V gene: TRBV5-8; clone size: -; CDR3 DNA: TGTGCCAGCAGCTTGGGGCTGGGCACGAACACCGGGGAGCTGTTTTTT; CDR3 protein: CASSLGLGTNTGELFF
D gene: TRBD1; J gene: TRBJ1-1; V gene: TRBV6-1; clone size: -; CDR3 DNA: TGTGCCAGCAGTGAAGCCAGCGACGGAGGGGGCCATGAAGCTTTCTTT; CDR3 protein: CASSEASDGGGHEAFF
D gene: -; J gene: TRBJ2-3; V gene: TRBV6-5; clone size: -; CDR3 DNA: TGTGCCAGCAAAAGTTCGGGAATCACAGATACGCAGTATTTT; CDR3 protein: CASKSSGITDTQYF
D gene: -; J gene: TRBJ1-5; V gene: TRBV2; clone size: -; CDR3 DNA: TGTGCCAGCAGTGAGTCAAGGACAGATAGCAATCAGCCCCAGCATTTT; CDR3 protein: CASSESRTDSNQPQHF
D gene: -; J gene: TRBJ1-1; V gene: TRBV3-1/TRBV3-2; clone size: once; CDR3 DNA: TGTGCCAGCAGCCACGGAGGTAACACTGAAGCTTTCTTT; CDR3 protein: CASSHGGNTEAFF
D gene: TRBD2; J gene: TRBJ2-1; V gene: TRBV7-9; clone size: once; CDR3 DNA: TGTGCCAGCAGCCGACTATGGACTAGCGGGAGTGGTAGAAACAATGAGCAGTTCTTC; CDR3 protein: CASSRLWTSGSGRNNEQFF